This T cell receptor beta chain was recorded in a study of glioma-infiltrating T cells (dated by TCRdb to about 2016). Notes on the research overall: TCR alpha- and beta-chain repertoires were sequenced from glioma tissue, non-neoplastic brain tissue and matched peripheral blood mononuclear cells. To measure how far tissue and blood T-cell populations diverged, each tissue-infiltrating repertoire was compared against the peripheral blood repertoire of the same patient. Three low-grade glioma patients, fewer than 10 primary glioblastoma patients and three non-glioma patients contributing non-neoplastic brain tissue were included in the paired cohort.

Regarding this clonotype: Its antigen specificity is not known. A much larger clone differs by one base, so this may be a read error.

General findings and caveats noted by the study authors: The group comparisons were based on small numbers of patients: three non-neoplastic, three low-grade glioma and eight glioblastoma patients. Only a very small number of CDR3 sequences turned up in both tissue and blood, a result put down to high CDR3 diversity combined with limited sampling. In non-neoplastic patients, VJ-independent divergence between tissue and blood fell below expectation, whereas in all gliomas, and especially in low-grade gliomas, the divergence rose above expectation.

The iRepertoire nested amplicon-rescue multiplex PCR (arm-PCR) platform was used to amplify TCR alpha and beta CDR3 regions from RNA. For one-step reverse transcription and amplification, about 95-450 ng of tissue mRNA or PBMC total RNA was used as input. After bead purification, a secondary multiplex PCR added Illumina adapters, and libraries were gel-purified between 200 and 400 bp. Internal 6-nucleotide barcodes were carried by the libraries and were used for demultiplexing. Libraries were sequenced on an Illumina MiSeq with 2x220 or 2x250 nucleotide paired-end reads. On the authors' methods: Paired reads were merged with FLASH 1.2.11 and aligned to the GRCh37 human genome with BWA-MEM before extracting TRA and TRB reads. V and J assignment used an IMGT-derived reference of cassette sequences and CDR3 motifs that included pseudogenes. Three-frame translation of reads was performed, and productive CDR3s were defined as those with a C...FGXG motif and no stop codons. Clonotypes were defined as unique combinations of V-J cassette pair and CDR3 amino acid sequence. Hamming distance filtering was applied to reads, with thresholds set by the sequence error rate of each sample in mapped regions. The public reads were reanalyzed by TCRdb: fastp trimming at Q25, MiXCR alignment, in-frame beta chains only. Each record represents a unique CDR3 protein, reported with the most common genes and DNA among its rows. TCRdb's processing, not the authors' own work, is the source of the V and J calls. The sample table records around 97,000 distinct CDR3 sequences; about 30% of these occur just once. The ten largest clones add up to approximately 43% of the sample.

From the cysteine up to the phenylalanine, the CDR3 has a length of 13 residues. Only the CDR3 part of the read is kept: 39 bases, read in frame from the first base. V trim: 5 bases; J trim: 10 bases; unmatched bases: 10. CDR1 and CDR2 (DFQATT, SNEGSKA) derive from the germline V gene (reference sequence). This receptor was taken from a human donor with low-grade glioma or glioblastoma, undergoing nonglioma brain surgery, or in good health (not recorded which). The V and J genes are TRBV20-1 and TRBJ1-2; a stretch of 10 junction bases matches TRBD1. Specimen: glioma tissue, nonneoplastic brain tissue, or PBMCs (not recorded which). The CDR3 corresponds to CSAEGQGHVDYTF. The sequenced DNA: TGCAGTGCTGAGGGACAGGGGCATGTAGACTACACCTTC.